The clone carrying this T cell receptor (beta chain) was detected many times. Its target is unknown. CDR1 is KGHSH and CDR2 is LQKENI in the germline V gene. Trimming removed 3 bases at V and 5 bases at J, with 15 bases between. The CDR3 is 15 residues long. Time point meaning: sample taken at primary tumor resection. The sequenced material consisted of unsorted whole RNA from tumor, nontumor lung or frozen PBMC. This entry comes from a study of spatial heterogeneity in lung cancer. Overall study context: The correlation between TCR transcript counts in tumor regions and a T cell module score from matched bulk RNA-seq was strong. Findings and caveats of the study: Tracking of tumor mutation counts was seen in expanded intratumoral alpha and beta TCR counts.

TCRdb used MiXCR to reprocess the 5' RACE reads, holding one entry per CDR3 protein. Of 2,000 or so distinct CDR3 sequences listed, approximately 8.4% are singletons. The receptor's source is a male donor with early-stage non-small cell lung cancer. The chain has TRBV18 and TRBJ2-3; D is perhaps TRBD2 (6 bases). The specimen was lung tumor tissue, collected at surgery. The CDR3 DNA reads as TGTGCCAGCTCACCCGACGGGGGTGCGAGAGATACGCAGTATTTT. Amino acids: CASSPDGGARDTQYF. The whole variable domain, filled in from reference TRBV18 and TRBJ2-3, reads NAGVMQNPRHLVRRRGQEARLRCSPMKGHSHVYWYRQLPEEGLKFMVYLQKENIIDESGMPKERFSAEFPKEGPSILRIQQVVRGDSAAYFCASSPDGGARDTQYFGPGTRLTVL.